One TCR beta chain is described in this entry. The antigen remains unidentified. Germline V gives CDR1 GTSNPN, CDR2 SVGIG (reference sequence). V lost 3 bases and J 5 bases, leaving 11 bases between the germline ends. The CDR3 consists of 12 residues. A multiplex PCR was run with 60 Vbeta primers and 13 Jbeta primers. The assay was immunoSEQ multiplex PCR, and TCRdb's table has in-frame clones only and misses some. This table holds around 210,000 clones, more than 75% found once. This sample is part of a study of cytomegalovirus exposure and HLA in healthy donors. Whole-study results and caveats: Another analysis was done later, and it associated over 15,000 TCR beta sequences with HLA alleles at 0.05 false discovery rate. Fewer N-insertions than the roughly 700-donor mean were reportedly shown by an Asian-associated ancestry cluster in a later analysis.

The J gene is TRBJ2-7, the V gene TRBV30, with unresolved D. What was sequenced was PBMCs. The source is a woman aged 40 to 50 in good health and CMV-seronegative. CDR3 protein: CAWSRLSDEQYF. CDR3 DNA sequence: TGTGCCTGGAGCCGACTTTCGGACGAGCAGTACTTC.